The sequence of this TCR beta chain was determined in a study of shared clonotypes between healthy human individuals. Study results and limitations: Estimated richness was generally greater in naive than memory subsets.

With regard to this clone: What it recognizes is unknown.

Looked up from germline, CDR1 is MNHNS and CDR2 is SASEGT. V was cut by 6 bases and J by 5 bases, with 13 bases left in between. CDR3 length: 13 residues. The study enrolled healthy HIV-negative adults without recent acute infections or vaccinations as donors. An approximately 210 ng quantity of DNA, roughly 29,000 T cell genomes, went into the sorted-subset replicate PCRs. TCRdb keeps only in-frame clones here, not all; method: immunoSEQ multiplex PCR. This table has nearly 1 million clones, more than 75% appearing once. The sequenced material came from memory CD4+ T cells sorted from blood. Subset given: CD45RA-negative fraction. The TCR sequence derives from a man between 18 and 29 years old in good health. The V call is TRBV6-1, the J call TRBJ1-1; D remains unclear. CDR3 sequence (DNA): TGTGCCAGCAGGCTGGGAAGAGGGACTGAAGCTTTCTTT. Amino acid sequence: CASRLGRGTEAFF.